The clone carrying this T cell receptor (beta chain) came up a few times. The antigen remains unidentified. The CDR3 spans 15 residues. CDR1 is SGHDN and CDR2 is FVKESK in the germline V gene. The V and J ends lost 1 base and 5 bases, in that order; junction bases with no gene match: 1. This sample is part of a study of blood T cells in healthy people across ages. The second PCR ran roughly 7 to 12 cycles with a sample-barcoded 5' primer and J-beta primers. MiXCR, run by TCRdb on the 5' RACE reads, gives a single entry per CDR3 protein. The table lists 600,000 to 800,000 distinct CDR3 sequences, under 65% of them singletons. Points from the study as a whole: The long-lived group displayed more naive CD4+ cells, plus higher diversity, than the aged donors did.

This TCR derives from an elderly woman in good health. The chain is built from TRBV14 and TRBJ2-4; 11 nucleotides align to TRBD1. The sequenced sample consisted of blood. In DNA, the CDR3 is TGTGCCAGCAGCCAAGGGACAGGGGGCCAAAACATTCAGTACTTC. Its translation: CASSQGTGGQNIQYF. Variable domain in full (rest from reference TRBV14 and TRBJ2-4): EAGVTQFPSHSVIEKGQTVTLRCDPISGHDNLYWYRRVMGKEIKFLLHFVKESKQDESGMPNNRFLAERTGGTYSTLKVQPAELEDSGVYFCASSQGTGGQNIQYFGAGTRLSVL.